This TCR beta chain was documented in a study of T cell responses to AZD1222 COVID-19 vaccine. Only in-frame clones appear in the TCRdb table, and some are missing; sequencing was by immunoSEQ multiplex PCR. This sample has around 90,000 clones; 80% to 90% occur once, and the top ten carry 5% to 6.5%. On this clone: Its matching antigen is unknown.

Overall study findings and caveats: Without day 14 samples, only post-peak T cell repertoires were studied. A reported finding is that nearly half of spike-specific TCRs target unmutated variant regions. The donor cohort was predominantly white British with a female majority, and clonal diversity may have been underestimated.

The CDR3 loop spans 17 amino acids. In germline, CDR1 is LNHDA, CDR2 SQIVND (reference sequence). Germline trimming cut 11 bases from V and 6 bases from J; bases unmatched to any gene: 18. The clonotype originates from an adult in good health. The rearrangement joins TRBV19 to TRBJ1-3; 11 bases fit TRBD1. The sequencing here drew on peripheral blood, taken on day 0 of AZD1222 vaccination. This CDR3 reads CASALHLGQGAENTIYF. CDR3 sequence (DNA): TGTGCCTCCGCCTTACACCTTGGACAGGGGGCAGAAAACACCATATATTTT.